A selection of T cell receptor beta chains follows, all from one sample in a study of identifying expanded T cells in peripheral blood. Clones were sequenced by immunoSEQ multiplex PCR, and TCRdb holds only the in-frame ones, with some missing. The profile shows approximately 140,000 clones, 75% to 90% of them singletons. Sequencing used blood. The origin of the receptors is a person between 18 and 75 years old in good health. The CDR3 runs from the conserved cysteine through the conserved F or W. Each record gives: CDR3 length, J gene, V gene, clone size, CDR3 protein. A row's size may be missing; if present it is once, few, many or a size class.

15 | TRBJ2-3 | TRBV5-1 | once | CASSLGGTGTDTQYF
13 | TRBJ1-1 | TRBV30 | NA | CAWRTSMNTEAFF
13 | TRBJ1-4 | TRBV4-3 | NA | CASSQDYGEKLFF
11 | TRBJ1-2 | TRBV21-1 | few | CASSKQGGYTF
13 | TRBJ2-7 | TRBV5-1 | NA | CASSSGTGYEQYF
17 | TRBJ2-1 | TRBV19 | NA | CASSPRGGRDRGNEQFF
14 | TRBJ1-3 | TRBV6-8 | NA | CASTRRQVRNTIYF
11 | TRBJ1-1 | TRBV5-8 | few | CASSLATEAFF
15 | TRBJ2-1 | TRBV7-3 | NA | CASSLLQGAGNEQFF
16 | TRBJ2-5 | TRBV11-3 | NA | CASSPGLAGGEETQYF